This T cell receptor beta chain is drawn from a study of CD8+ T cells in alopecia areata. Noted treatment: oral pan-JAK inhibitor, 5-10 mg twice daily. The CDR3 spans 16 residues. Germline CDR1 reads SQVTM; CDR2 reads ANQGSEA. V lost 6 bases and J 2 bases, leaving 22 bases between the germline ends. This clone was seen only a few times. Antigen specificity is unknown. RNA, once extracted, was reverse transcribed into cDNA for use as the sequencing template. The data were produced by immunoSEQ multiplex PCR, yet TCRdb's version contains in-frame clones alone and is incomplete. The sample includes some 200,000 clones, under 60% of them seen just once. Study results and caveats: Clarity of TCR sharing across patients fell short of that in mice, possibly HLA-related.

Sequencing was performed on CD8+ T cells sorted from blood, taken at week 24, from a patient treated with tofacitinib. This clonotype originated in a human donor with alopecia areata. The chain uses TRBV29-1 and TRBJ2-5, with D possibly called TRBD1 or TRBD2 (6 bases each). CDR3 DNA sequence: TGCAGCGTAGGGGGGCTCCGGGGAACGTTACAAGAGACCCAGTACTTC. It specifies CSVGGLRGTLQETQYF.